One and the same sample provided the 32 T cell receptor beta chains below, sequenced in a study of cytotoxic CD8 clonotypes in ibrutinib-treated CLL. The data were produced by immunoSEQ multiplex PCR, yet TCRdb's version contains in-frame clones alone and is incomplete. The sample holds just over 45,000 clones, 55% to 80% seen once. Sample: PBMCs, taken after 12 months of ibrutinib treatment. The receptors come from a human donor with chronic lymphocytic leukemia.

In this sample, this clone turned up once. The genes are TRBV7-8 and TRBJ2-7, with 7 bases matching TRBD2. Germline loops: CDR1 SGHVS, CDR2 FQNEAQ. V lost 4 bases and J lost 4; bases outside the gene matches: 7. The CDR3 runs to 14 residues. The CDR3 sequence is CASSSPTSRYEQYF. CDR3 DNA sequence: TGTGCCAGCAGCTCGCCGACTAGCCGTTACGAGCAGTACTTC.

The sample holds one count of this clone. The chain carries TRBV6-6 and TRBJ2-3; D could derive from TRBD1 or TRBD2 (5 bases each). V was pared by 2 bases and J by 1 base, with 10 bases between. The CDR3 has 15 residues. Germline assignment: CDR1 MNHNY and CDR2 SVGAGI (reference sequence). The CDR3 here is CASSYLRGGTDTQYF. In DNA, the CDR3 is TGTGCCAGCAGTTACCTAAGGGGAGGCACAGATACGCAGTATTTT.

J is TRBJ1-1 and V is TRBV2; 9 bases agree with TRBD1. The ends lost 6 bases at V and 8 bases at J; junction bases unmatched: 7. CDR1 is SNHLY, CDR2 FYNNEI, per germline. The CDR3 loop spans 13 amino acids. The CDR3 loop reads CASRIQGAGEAFF. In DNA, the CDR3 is TGTGCCAGCAGAATACAGGGGGCAGGGGAAGCTTTCTTT.

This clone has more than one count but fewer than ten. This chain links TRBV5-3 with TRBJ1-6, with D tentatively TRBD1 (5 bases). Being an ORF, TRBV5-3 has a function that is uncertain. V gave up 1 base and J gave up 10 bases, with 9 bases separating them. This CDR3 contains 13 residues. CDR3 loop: CARSLSGSSPLHF. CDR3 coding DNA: TGTGCCAGAAGCTTGTCAGGGAGCTCACCCCTCCACTTT.

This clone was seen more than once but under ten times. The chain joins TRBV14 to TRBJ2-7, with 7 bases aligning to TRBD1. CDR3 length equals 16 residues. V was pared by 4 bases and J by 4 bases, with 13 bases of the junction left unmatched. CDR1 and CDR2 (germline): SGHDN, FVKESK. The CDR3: CASSPKMIVTGYEQYF. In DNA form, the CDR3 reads TGTGCCAGCAGCCCAAAGATGATAGTGACAGGGTACGAGCAGTACTTC. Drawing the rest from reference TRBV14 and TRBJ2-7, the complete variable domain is EAGVTQFPSHSVIEKGQTVTLRCDPISGHDNLYWYRRVMGKEIKFLLHFVKESKQDESGMPNNRFLAERTGGTYSTLKVQPAELEDSGVYFCASSPKMIVTGYEQYFGPGTRLTVT.

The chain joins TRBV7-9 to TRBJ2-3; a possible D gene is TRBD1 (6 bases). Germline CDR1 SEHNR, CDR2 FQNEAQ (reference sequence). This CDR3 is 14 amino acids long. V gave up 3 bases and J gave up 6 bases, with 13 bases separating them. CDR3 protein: CASSFGQPADTQYF. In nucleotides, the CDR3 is TGTGCCAGCAGCTTCGGACAGCCAGCCGATACGCAGTATTTT.

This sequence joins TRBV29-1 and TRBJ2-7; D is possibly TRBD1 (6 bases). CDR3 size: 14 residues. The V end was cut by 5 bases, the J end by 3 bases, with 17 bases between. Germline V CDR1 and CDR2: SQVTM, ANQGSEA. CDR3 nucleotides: TGCAGCGTTCGTGGGGCAGGGGTCTTCTACGAGCAGTACTTC. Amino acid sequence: CSVRGAGVFYEQYF.

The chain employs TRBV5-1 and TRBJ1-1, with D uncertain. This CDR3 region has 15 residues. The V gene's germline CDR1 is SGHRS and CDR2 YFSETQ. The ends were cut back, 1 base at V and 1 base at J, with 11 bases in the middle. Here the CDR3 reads CASSLQSPRNTEAFF. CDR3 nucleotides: TGCGCCAGCAGCTTGCAATCCCCCCGGAACACTGAAGCTTTCTTT. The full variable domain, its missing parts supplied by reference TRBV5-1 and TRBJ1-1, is KAGVTQTPRYLIKTRGQQVTLSCSPISGHRSVSWYQQTPGQGLQFLFEYFSETQRNKGNFPGRFSGRQFSNSRSEMNVSTLELGDSALYLCASSLQSPRNTEAFFGQGTRLTVV.

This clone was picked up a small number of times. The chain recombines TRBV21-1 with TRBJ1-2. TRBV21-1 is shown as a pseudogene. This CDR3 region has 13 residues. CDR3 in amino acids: CASSKGYSYGYTF. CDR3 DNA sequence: TGTGCCAGCAGCAAAGGATATAGCTATGGCTACACCTTC.

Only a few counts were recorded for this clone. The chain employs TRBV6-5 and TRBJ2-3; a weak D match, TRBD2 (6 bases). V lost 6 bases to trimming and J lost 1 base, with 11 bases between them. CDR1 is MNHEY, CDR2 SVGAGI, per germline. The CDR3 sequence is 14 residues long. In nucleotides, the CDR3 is TGTGCCAGCAGGTCGGACTACGGCACAGATACGCAGTATTTT. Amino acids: CASRSDYGTDTQYF.

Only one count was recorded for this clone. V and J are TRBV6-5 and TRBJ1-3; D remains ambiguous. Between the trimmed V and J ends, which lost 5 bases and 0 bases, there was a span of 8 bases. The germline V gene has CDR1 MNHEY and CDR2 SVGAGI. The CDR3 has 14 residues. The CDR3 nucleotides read TGTGCCAGCAGTCCAAGCTTCTCTGGAAACACCATATATTTT. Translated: CASSPSFSGNTIYF.

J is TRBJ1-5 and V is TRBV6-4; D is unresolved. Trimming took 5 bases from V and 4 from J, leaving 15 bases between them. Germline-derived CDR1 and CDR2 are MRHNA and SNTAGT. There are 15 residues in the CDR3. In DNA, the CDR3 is TGTGCCAGCAGTCCCACCTCCGGCCTAAATCAGCCCCAGCATTTT. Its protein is CASSPTSGLNQPQHF.

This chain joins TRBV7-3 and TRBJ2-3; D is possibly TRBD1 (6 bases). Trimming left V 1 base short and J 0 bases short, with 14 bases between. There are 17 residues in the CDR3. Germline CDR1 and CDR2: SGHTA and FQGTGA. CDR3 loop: CASSLNPPGASTDTQYF. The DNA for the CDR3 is TGTGCCAGCAGCTTAAACCCCCCAGGGGCTAGCACAGATACGCAGTATTTT.

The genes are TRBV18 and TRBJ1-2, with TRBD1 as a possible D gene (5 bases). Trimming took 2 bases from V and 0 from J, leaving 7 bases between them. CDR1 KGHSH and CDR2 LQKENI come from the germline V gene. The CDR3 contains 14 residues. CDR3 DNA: TGTGCCAGCTCACCAGGGGCAGCTAACTATGGCTACACCTTC. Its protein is CASSPGAANYGYTF.

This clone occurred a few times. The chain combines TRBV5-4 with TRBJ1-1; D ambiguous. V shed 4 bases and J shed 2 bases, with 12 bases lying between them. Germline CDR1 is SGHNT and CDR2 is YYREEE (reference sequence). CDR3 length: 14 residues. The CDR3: CASSRYTVNTEAFF. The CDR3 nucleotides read TGTGCCAGCAGCCGGTATACAGTAAACACTGAAGCTTTCTTT.

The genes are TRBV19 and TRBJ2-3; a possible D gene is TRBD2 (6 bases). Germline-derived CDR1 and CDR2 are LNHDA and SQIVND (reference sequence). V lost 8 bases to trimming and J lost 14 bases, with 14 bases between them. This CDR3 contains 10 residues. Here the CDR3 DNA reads TGTGCCAGTGGAGGCCAGCGGGCGTATTTT. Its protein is CASGGQRAYF.

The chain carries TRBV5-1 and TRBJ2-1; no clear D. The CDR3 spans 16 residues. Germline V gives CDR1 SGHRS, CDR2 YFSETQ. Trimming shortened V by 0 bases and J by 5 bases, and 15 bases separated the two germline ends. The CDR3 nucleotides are TGCGCCAGCAGCTTGGACCCCCTCCCAGGAAACAATGAGCAGTTCTTC. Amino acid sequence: CASSLDPLPGNNEQFF.

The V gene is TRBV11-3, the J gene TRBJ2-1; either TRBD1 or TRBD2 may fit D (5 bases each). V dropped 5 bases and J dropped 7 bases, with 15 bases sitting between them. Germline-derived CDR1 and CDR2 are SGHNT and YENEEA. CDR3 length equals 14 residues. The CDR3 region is CASSNRDQTNEQFF. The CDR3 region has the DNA TGTGCCAGCAGCAACCGGGACCAAACTAATGAGCAGTTCTTC.

CDR3 sequence (DNA): TGCGCCAGCAGCTTGGGTACCGGGGGAGACGGCTACACCTTC. It specifies CASSLGTGGDGYTF. This sequence joins TRBV5-1 and TRBJ1-2; perhaps TRBD1 as D (5 bases). CDR1 is SGHRS, CDR2 YFSETQ, per germline. The ends were cut back, 0 bases at V and 8 bases at J, with 14 bases in the middle. This CDR3 has 14 amino acids.

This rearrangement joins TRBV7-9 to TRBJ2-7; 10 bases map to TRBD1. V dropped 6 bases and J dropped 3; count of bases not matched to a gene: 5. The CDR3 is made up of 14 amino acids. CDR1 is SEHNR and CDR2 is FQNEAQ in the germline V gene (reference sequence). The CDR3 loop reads CASSSGTGDYEQYF. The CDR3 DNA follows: TGTGCCAGCAGTTCTGGGACAGGGGACTACGAGCAGTACTTC.

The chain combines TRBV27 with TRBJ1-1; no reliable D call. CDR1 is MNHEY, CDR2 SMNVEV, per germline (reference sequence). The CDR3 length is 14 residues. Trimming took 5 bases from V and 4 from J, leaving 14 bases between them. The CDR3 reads CASSPLATGTEAFF. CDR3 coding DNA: TGTGCCAGCAGTCCCCTGGCTACGGGCACTGAAGCTTTCTTT.

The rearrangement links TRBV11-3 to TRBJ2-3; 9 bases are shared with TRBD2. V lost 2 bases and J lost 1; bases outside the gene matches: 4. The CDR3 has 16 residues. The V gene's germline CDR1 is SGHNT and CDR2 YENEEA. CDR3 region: CASSLMASGGTDTQYF. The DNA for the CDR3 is TGTGCCAGCAGCTTAATGGCTAGCGGGGGCACAGATACGCAGTATTTT.

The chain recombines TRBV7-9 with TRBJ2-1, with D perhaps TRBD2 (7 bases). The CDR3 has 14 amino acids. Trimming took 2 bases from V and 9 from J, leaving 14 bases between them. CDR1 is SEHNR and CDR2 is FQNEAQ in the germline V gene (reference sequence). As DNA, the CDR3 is TGTGCCAGCAGCTTAATTAGAGGGGGGGCTGAGCAGTTCTTC. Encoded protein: CASSLIRGGAEQFF.

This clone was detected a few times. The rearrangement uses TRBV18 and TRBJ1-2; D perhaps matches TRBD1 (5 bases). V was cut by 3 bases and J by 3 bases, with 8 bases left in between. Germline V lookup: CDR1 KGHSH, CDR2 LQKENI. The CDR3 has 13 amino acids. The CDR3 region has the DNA TGTGCCAGCTCACCGACAGTGGACTATGGCTACACCTTC. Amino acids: CASSPTVDYGYTF. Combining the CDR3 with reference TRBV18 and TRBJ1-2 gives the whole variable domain NAGVMQNPRHLVRRRGQEARLRCSPMKGHSHVYWYRQLPEEGLKFMVYLQKENIIDESGMPKERFSAEFPKEGPSILRIQQVVRGDSAAYFCASSPTVDYGYTFGSGTRLTVV.

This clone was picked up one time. The CDR3 loop reads CASGSADFSGANVLTF. DNA of the CDR3: TGCGCCAGCGGGTCGGCAGACTTCTCTGGGGCCAACGTCCTGACTTTC. The chain combines TRBV5-1 with TRBJ2-6; D unclear. This CDR3 contains 16 residues. Germline CDR1 and CDR2: SGHRS and YFSETQ. Trimming stripped 7 bases from V and 0 bases from J, with 14 bases between.

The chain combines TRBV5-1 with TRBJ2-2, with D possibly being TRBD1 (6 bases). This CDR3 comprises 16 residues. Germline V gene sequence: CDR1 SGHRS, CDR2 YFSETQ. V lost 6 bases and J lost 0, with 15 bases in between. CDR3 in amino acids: CASTLGATSNTGELFF. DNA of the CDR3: TGCGCCAGCACCCTGGGGGCCACCTCGAACACCGGGGAGCTGTTTTTT.

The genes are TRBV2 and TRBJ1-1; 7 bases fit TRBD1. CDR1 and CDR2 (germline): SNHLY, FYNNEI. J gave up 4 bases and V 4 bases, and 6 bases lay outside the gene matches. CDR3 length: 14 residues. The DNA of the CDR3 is TGTGCCAGCAGTGGACAGGGTACAGCCACTGAAGCTTTCTTT. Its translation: CASSGQGTATEAFF.

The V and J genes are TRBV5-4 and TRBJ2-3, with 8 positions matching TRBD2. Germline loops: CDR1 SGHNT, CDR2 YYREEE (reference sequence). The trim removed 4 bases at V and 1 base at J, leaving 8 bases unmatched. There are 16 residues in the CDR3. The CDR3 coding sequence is TGTGCCAGCAGCCGTCAACCGACTAGCGGCACAGATACGCAGTATTTT. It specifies CASSRQPTSGTDTQYF.

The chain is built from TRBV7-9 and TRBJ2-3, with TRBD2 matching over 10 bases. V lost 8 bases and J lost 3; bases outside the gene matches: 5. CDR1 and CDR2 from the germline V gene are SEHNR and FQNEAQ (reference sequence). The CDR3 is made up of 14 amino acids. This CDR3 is CASSSGGGTDTQYF. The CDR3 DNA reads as TGTGCCAGCTCCAGCGGGGGGGGTACAGATACGCAGTATTTT.

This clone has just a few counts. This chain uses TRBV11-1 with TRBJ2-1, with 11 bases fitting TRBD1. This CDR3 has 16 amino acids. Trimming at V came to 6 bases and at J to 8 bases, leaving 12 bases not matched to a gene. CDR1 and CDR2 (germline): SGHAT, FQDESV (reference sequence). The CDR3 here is CASSSRRDRGRDEQFF. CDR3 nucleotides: TGTGCCAGCAGTTCTAGGCGGGACAGGGGGAGGGATGAGCAGTTCTTC.

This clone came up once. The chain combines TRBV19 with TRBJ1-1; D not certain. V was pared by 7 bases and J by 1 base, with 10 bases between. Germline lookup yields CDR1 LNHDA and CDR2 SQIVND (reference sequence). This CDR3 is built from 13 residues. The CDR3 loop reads CASNFGGNTEAFF. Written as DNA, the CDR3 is TGTGCCAGTAATTTCGGAGGGAACACTGAAGCTTTCTTT. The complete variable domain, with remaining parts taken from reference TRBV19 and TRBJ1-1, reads DGGITQSPKYLFRKEGQNVTLSCEQNLNHDAMYWYRQDPGQGLRLIYYSQIVNDFQKGDIAEGYSVSREKKESFPLTVTSAQKNPTAFYLCASNFGGNTEAFFGQGTRLTVV.

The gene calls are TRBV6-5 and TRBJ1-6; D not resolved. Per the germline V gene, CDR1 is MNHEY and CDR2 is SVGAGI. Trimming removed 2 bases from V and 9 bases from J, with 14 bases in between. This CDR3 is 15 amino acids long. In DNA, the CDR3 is TGTGCCAGCAGTTACCCCCCATTGACCGGTTCACCCCTCCACTTT. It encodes CASSYPPLTGSPLHF.